Listed here are 10 T cell receptor beta chains from one sample, sequenced in a study of blood T cell repertoires in COVID-19. Clones were sequenced by immunoSEQ multiplex PCR, and TCRdb holds only the in-frame ones, with some missing. The sample shows 110,000 to 150,000 clones, about 86% of them seen only once. Sequencing used peripheral blood. The source of these receptors is a human donor in a cohort sampled during active COVID-19.

The CDR3 loop reads CASSESAGQGSNEQFF. As DNA, the CDR3 is TGCGCCAGCAGTGAGTCGGCAGGACAGGGGAGTAATGAGCAGTTCTTC. The chain links TRBV10-1 to TRBJ2-1; 9 bases line up with TRBD1. Trimming removed 0 bases from V and 7 bases from J; junction bases left unmatched: 7. Per the germline V gene, CDR1 is WNHNN and CDR2 is SYGVQD (reference sequence). The CDR3 spans 16 residues.

The chain combines TRBV11-3 with TRBJ2-5; D is undetermined. The CDR3 consists of 15 residues. CDR1 is SGHNT and CDR2 is YENEEA in the germline V gene. Trimming took off 5 bases at V and 5 bases at J, with 18 bases between the two ends. The CDR3 nucleotides are TGTGCCAGCAGCCCTGGGCGAGTCACTGTGGAGACCCAGTACTTC. It translates to CASSPGRVTVETQYF.

The V call is TRBV6-1, the J call TRBJ1-5; 7 nucleotides match TRBD1. Trimming at V came to 3 bases and at J to 7 bases, leaving 9 bases not matched to a gene. The CDR3 sequence is 15 residues long. CDR1 is MNHNS and CDR2 is SASEGT in the germline V gene. In DNA, the CDR3 is TGTGCCAGCAGTGACAAAGGGGGCGGGGCCCAGCCCCAGCATTTT. Amino acids: CASSDKGGGAQPQHF.

The chain carries TRBV10-3 and TRBJ1-5; TRBD1 might be the D (6 bases). The germline V gene has CDR1 ENHRY and CDR2 SYGVKD. CDR3 length: 13 amino acids. V lost 11 bases and J 0 bases, leaving 11 bases between the germline ends. CDR3 coding DNA: TGTGCCGTGACAGGAGATAGCAATCAGCCCCAGCATTTT. Its translation: CAVTGDSNQPQHF.

The chain employs TRBV19 and TRBJ2-7; TRBD1 agrees at 7 bases. The V and J ends lost 4 bases and 0 bases, in that order; junction bases with no gene match: 6. The germline gives CDR1 LNHDA, CDR2 SQIVND (reference sequence). CDR3 length equals 15 residues. CDR3 amino acids: CASSKDRDSSYEQYF. The CDR3 nucleotides read TGTGCCAGTAGTAAAGACCGGGACAGCTCCTACGAGCAGTACTTC.

This chain links TRBV18 with TRBJ2-2; 7 bases fit TRBD1. The V gene's germline CDR1 is KGHSH and CDR2 LQKENI. There are 14 residues in the CDR3. The V segment lost 6 bases and the J segment 0 bases; nucleotides outside the gene matches: 1. The CDR3 here is CASSGQANTGELFF. Here the CDR3 DNA reads TGTGCCAGCTCCGGACAGGCGAACACCGGGGAGCTGTTTTTT. The full variable domain, its missing parts supplied by reference TRBV18 and TRBJ2-2, is NAGVMQNPRHLVRRRGQEARLRCSPMKGHSHVYWYRQLPEEGLKFMVYLQKENIIDESGMPKERFSAEFPKEGPSILRIQQVVRGDSAAYFCASSGQANTGELFFGEGSRLTVL.

The CDR3 region has the DNA TGTGCCAGCAGTTACCGGGAGACAGGGCTGAATGGCTACACCTTC. Translation: CASSYRETGLNGYTF. The genes are TRBV6-2 or TRBV6-3 and TRBJ1-2, with TRBD1 matching over 7 bases. The CDR3 consists of 15 residues. The V gene's germline CDR1 is MNHEY and CDR2 SVGEGT. V trimming: 2 bases; J trimming: 6 bases; junction bases outside the gene matches: 9.

This clone turned up a few times. The rearrangement uses TRBV7-2 and TRBJ2-3, with D tentatively TRBD2 (6 bases). CDR3 size: 15 residues. Trimming stripped 5 bases from V and 1 base from J, with 13 bases between. Germline CDR1 reads SGHTA; CDR2 reads FQGNSA. CDR3 amino acids: CASSPGTGGTDTQYF. DNA for the CDR3: TGTGCCAGCAGCCCTGGAACGGGGGGCACAGATACGCAGTATTTT.

The chain joins TRBV10-2 to TRBJ2-1; 10 bases align to TRBD2. This CDR3 is 13 amino acids long. With 8 bases clipped from V and 5 bases from J, the junction kept 3 bases outside the gene matches. CDR1 and CDR2 (germline): WSHSY, SAAADI. In DNA form, the CDR3 reads TGCGCCAGCGGACTAGCGGTAAACAATGAGCAGTTCTTC. Translation gives CASGLAVNNEQFF.

J is TRBJ2-7 and V is TRBV7-2; TRBD1 aligns across 9 bases. The CDR3 is 16 residues long. With 1 base clipped from V and 4 bases from J, the junction kept 8 bases outside the gene matches. The germline CDR1 and CDR2 sequences are SGHTA and FQGNSA. CDR3 coding DNA: TGTGCCAGCAGCTTAGTCAGACCGGGACAGGGTTACGAGCAGTACTTC. This encodes CASSLVRPGQGYEQYF.